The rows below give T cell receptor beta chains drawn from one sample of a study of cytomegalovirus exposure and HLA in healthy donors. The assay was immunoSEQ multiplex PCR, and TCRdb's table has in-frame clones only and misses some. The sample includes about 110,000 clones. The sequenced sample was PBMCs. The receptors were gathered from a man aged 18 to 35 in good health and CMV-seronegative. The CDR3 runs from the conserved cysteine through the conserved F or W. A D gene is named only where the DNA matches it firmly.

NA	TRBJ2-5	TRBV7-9	TGTGCCAGCAGCCCTCCTCGTTTTGGGCCAGAGACCCAGTACTTC	CASSPPRFGPETQYF
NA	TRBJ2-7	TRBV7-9	TGTGCCAGCAGACCAACAGGACGGGCCGAGCAGTACTTC	CASRPTGRAEQYF
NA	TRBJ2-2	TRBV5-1	TGCGCCAGCAGCTTGGTCCGGGGGATGAACACCGGGGAGCTGTTTTTT	CASSLVRGMNTGELFF
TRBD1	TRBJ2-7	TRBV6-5	TGTGCCAGCAGTAAGACAGGGGGACACTCCTACGAGCAGTACTTC	CASSKTGGHSYEQYF
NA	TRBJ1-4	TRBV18	TGTGCCAGCTCACTTAAGTCTTCTCCGGACTTAGCAACTAATGAAAAACTGTTTTTT	CASSLKSSPDLATNEKLFF
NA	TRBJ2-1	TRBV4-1	TGCGCCAGCAGCCAAGTTTTTTCCAGCTACAATGAGCAGTTCTTC	CASSQVFSSYNEQFF
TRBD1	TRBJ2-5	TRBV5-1	TGCGCCAGCAGTTCTATGACAGGGATCACGGAGACCCAGTACTTC	CASSSMTGITETQYF
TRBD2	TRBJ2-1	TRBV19	TGTGCCAGTAGTACACTAGCGGGAGTTTTCAATGAGCAGTTCTTC	CASSTLAGVFNEQFF
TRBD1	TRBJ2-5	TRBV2	TGTGCCAGTCAGTTTGGGACAGGGAGCGGGGAGACCCAGTACTTC	CASQFGTGSGETQYF
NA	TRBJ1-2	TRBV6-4	TGTGCCAGCACTCTAGACAGGTTTTATGGCTACACCTTC	CASTLDRFYGYTF
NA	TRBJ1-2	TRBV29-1	TGCAGCGTTGGTGGGCTTGGCTACACCTTC	CSVGGLGYTF
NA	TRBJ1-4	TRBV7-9	TGTGCCAGCAGCGGAGGGCTGGGTGAAAAACTGTTTTTT	CASSGGLGEKLFF
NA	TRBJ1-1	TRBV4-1	TGCGCCAGCAGCAAAGAGACAGGCCAGGGTGAAGCTTTCTTT	CASSKETGQGEAFF
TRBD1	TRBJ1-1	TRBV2	TGTGCCAGCAGCGACAGGGGACCTGAAGCTTTCTTT	CASSDRGPEAFF
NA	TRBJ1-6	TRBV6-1	TGTGCCAGCAGGGGCTATACAGGGTCGAATTCACCCCTCCACTTT	CASRGYTGSNSPLHF
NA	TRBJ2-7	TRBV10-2	TGCGCCAGCAGTGAGGTACCCCCGGAGTCCTACGAGCAGTACTTC	CASSEVPPESYEQYF
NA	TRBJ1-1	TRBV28	TGTGCCAGCAGTTTAGATTTTAGCTGGAACACTGAAGCTTTCTTT	CASSLDFSWNTEAFF
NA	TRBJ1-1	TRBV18	TGTGCCAGCTCACTCCTGACCCCAGGTACGAACACTGAAGCTTTCTTT	CASSLLTPGTNTEAFF
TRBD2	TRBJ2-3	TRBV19	TGTGCCAGTAGCGCAATGGAGACTAGCGGGGGCTCAGATACGCAGTATTTT	CASSAMETSGGSDTQYF
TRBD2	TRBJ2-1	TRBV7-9	TGTGCCAGCAGCCCAACCGAGAGCGGGGAGGGGTTCTTC	CASSPTESGEGFF
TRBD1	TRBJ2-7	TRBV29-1	TGCAGCGCCTTGACAGGGCCCTACGAGCAGTACTTC	CSALTGPYEQYF
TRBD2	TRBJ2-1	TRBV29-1	TGCAGCGTTGAGGGAGGCGGGAGTGAGAATGAGCAGTTCTTC	CSVEGGGSENEQFF
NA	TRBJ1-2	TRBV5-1	TGCGCCAGCAGCTTGGAGAGCTTTTCTAACTATGGCTACACCTTC	CASSLESFSNYGYTF
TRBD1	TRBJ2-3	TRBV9	TGTGCCAGCAGCCCCGGGACAGGGGGCTTGGGCACAGATACGCAGTATTTT	CASSPGTGGLGTDTQYF
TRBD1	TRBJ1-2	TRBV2	TGTGCCAGCACCAACTCAGGGGGAGACGGCTATGGCTACACCTTC	CASTNSGGDGYGYTF
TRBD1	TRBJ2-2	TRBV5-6	TGTGCCAGCAGCTCCTACCGGGACAGGGGGCTAATCGGGGAGCTGTTTTTT	CASSSYRDRGLIGELFF
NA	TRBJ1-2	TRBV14	TGTGCCAGCAGCCAACAACGTGGGAAAGGAGGCGGCTACACCTTC	CASSQQRGKGGGYTF
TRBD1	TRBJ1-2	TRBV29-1	TGCAGCGCCTATGGGACAGGGGTGGCAAACTATGGCTACACCTTC	CSAYGTGVANYGYTF
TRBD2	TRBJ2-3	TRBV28	TGTGCCAGCAGTGTAGCGGGAGGGCCAACAGATACGCAGTATTTT	CASSVAGGPTDTQYF
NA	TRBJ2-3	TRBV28	TGTGCCAGCAGTTTAAGTTGGACAAAGACAGATACGCAGTATTTT	CASSLSWTKTDTQYF
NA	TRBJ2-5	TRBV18	TGTGCCAGCTCACCACGGGGGCTCCAAGAGACCCAGTACTTC	CASSPRGLQETQYF
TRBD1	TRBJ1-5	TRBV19	TGTGCCAGTAGAACAGGGGATTATGGCAATCAGCCCCAGCATTTT	CASRTGDYGNQPQHF